Sequencing of this T cell receptor beta chain was carried out in a study of cytomegalovirus exposure and HLA in healthy donors. As concerns this clone: Its antigen is currently unknown.

A multiplex PCR was run with 60 Vbeta primers and 13 Jbeta primers. TCRdb's copy holds only in-frame clones and misses some; the assay was immunoSEQ multiplex PCR. Here the sample spans some 210,000 clones, about 89% being singletons. The CDR3 consists of 14 residues. With V trimmed by 6 bases and J by 3 bases, 1 base remained unmatched. CDR1 MNHNS and CDR2 SASEGT come from the germline V gene. Study observations and caveats: In most subjects, TCR beta sequences reportedly gave accurate predictions of HLA-A and HLA-B alleles. A later analysis showed HLA-associated TCR beta chains outstripping equally common others in clonal expansion.

The source of this sequence is a man in his thirties or forties in good health and CMV-seronegative. The gene calls are TRBV6-1 and TRBJ2-5; 13 positions agree with TRBD2. Input material: PBMCs. The chain's CDR3 is CASRGTSGEETQYF. Written as DNA, the CDR3 is TGTGCCAGCAGAGGGACTAGCGGGGAAGAGACCCAGTACTTC.